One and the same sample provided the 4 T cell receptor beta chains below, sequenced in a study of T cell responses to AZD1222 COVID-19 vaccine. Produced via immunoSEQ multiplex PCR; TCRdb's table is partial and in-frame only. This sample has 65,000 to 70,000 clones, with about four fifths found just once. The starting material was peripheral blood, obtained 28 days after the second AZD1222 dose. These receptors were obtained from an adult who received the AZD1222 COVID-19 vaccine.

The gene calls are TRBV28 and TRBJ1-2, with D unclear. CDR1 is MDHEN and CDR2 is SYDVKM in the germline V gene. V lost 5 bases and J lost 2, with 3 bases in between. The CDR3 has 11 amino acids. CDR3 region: CASSPNYGYTF. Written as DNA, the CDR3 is TGTGCCAGCAGTCCCAACTATGGCTACACCTTC.

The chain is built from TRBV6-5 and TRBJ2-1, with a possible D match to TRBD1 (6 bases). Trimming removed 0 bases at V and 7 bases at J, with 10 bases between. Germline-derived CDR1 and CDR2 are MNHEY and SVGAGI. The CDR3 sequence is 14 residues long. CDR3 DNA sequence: TGTGCCAGCAGTTACTCGGGCAGGGGAAATGAGCAGTTCTTC. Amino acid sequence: CASSYSGRGNEQFF.

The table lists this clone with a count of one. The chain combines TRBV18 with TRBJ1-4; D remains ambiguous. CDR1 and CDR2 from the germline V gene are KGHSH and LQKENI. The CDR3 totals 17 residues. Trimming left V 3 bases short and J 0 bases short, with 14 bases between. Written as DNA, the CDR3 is TGTGCCAGCTCACCCGGCCGGGTTGGGGCAACTAATGAAAAACTGTTTTTT. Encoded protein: CASSPGRVGATNEKLFF.

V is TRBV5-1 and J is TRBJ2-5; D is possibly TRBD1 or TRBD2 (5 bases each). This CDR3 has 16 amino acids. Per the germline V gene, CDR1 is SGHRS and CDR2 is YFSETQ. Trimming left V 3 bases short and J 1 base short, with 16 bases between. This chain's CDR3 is CASSWDRDEVQETQYF. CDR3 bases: TGCGCCAGCAGCTGGGACCGGGACGAAGTCCAAGAGACCCAGTACTTC. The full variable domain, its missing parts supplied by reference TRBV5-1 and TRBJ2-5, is KAGVTQTPRYLIKTRGQQVTLSCSPISGHRSVSWYQQTPGQGLQFLFEYFSETQRNKGNFPGRFSGRQFSNSRSEMNVSTLELGDSALYLCASSWDRDEVQETQYFGPGTRLLVL.